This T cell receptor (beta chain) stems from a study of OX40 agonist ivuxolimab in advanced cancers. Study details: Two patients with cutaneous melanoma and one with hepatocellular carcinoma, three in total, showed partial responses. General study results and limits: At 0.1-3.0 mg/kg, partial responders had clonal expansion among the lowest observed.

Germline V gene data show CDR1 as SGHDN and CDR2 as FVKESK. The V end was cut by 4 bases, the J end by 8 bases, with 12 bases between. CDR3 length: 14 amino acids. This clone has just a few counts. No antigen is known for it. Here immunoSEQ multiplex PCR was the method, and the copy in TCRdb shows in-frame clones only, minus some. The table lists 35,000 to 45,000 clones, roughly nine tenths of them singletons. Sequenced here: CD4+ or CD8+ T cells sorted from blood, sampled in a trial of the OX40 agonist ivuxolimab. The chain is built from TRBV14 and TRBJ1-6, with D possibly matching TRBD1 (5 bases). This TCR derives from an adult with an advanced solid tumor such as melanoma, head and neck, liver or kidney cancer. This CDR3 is CASSPGTAYSPLHF. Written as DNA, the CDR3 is TGTGCCAGCAGCCCCGGGACGGCATATTCACCCCTCCACTTT.